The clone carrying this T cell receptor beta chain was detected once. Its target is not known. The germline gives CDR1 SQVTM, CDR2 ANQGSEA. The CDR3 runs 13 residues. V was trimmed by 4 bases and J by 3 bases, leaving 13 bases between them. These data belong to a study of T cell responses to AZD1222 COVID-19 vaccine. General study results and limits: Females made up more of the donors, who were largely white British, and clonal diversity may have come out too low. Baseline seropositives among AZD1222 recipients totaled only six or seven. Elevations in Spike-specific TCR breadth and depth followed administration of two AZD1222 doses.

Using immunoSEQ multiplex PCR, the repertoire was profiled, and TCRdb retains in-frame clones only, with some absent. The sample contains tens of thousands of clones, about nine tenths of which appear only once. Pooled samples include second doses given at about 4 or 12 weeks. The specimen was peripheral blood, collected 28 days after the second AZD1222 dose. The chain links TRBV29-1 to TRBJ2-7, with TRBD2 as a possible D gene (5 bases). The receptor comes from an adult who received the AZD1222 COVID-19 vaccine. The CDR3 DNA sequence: TGCAGCGTTGGCAGCGGCCCCCTCTACGAGCAGTACTTC. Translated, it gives CSVGSGPLYEQYF.